These 25 T cell receptor beta chains share one sample of origin, sequenced in a study of beta chain features in type 1 diabetes. What was sequenced were expressed TCRB transcripts, since all of the isolated RNA had been reverse transcribed. Profiled with immunoSEQ multiplex PCR; TCRdb holds only in-frame clones, not every one. Of about 360,000 clones in the sample, over 9.5% are singletons; the top ten hold approximately 0.015%. Specimen: naive CD4+ T cells from blood. The receptors originated from a man aged 18 to 29 in good health.

This rearrangement joins TRBV7-3 to TRBJ2-3; D is unclear. In germline, CDR1 is SGHTA, CDR2 FQGTGA. The CDR3 is made up of 13 amino acids. Trimming pared 5 bases from V and 4 bases from J, leaving 10 bases between. Written as DNA, the CDR3 is TGTGCCAGCAGCCCCAGTAGCTCAGATACGCAGTATTTT. Translated, it gives CASSPSSSDTQYF.

The chain couples TRBV6-5 to TRBJ1-5; tentatively, D is TRBD1 (6 bases). The CDR3 covers 14 residues. Germline assignment: CDR1 MNHEY and CDR2 SVGAGI. Trimming shortened V by 0 bases and J by 6 bases, and 9 bases separated the two germline ends. The CDR3 DNA reads as TGTGCCAGCAGTTACTCGGGACAAGGTCAGCCCCAGCATTTT. Amino acid sequence: CASSYSGQGQPQHF.

At least ten counts were recorded for this clone. This chain connects TRBV7-9 to TRBJ2-7; the match to TRBD1 covers 10 bases. V gave up 5 bases and J gave up 5 bases; unmatched junction bases: 9. The germline gives CDR1 SEHNR, CDR2 FQNEAQ (reference sequence). This CDR3 is 15 amino acids long. CDR3 sequence (DNA): TGTGCCAGCAGCCCCGGGACAGGGGAAGTCCACGAGCAGTACTTC. Protein: CASSPGTGEVHEQYF.

The rearrangement uses TRBV28 and TRBJ2-5; 8 bases are shared with TRBD2. Germline V gives CDR1 MDHEN, CDR2 SYDVKM. The V and J ends lost 2 bases and 5 bases, in that order; junction bases with no gene match: 4. The CDR3 extends over 14 amino acids. The DNA of the CDR3 is TGTGCCAGCAGTTTAGCGGGAGGTAGGGAGACCCAGTACTTC. It yields the protein CASSLAGGRETQYF.

V and J are TRBV7-9 and TRBJ1-4; D is unresolved. V was trimmed by 0 bases and J by 4 bases, leaving 6 bases between them. This CDR3 is 14 amino acids long. Germline V gene lookup returns CDR1 SEHNR and CDR2 FQNEAQ (reference sequence). CDR3 amino acids: CASSLAGSNEKLFF. Written as DNA, the CDR3 is TGTGCCAGCAGCTTAGCGGGCAGTAATGAAAAACTGTTTTTT.

This clone was seen a handful of times. This specimen includes other DNA sequences encoding the same CDR3. The chain is built from TRBV19 and TRBJ2-2; D perhaps matches TRBD1 (5 bases). Trimming took off 3 bases at V and 1 base at J, with 6 bases between the two ends. The CDR3 sequence is 14 residues long. The germline gives CDR1 LNHDA, CDR2 SQIVND (reference sequence). Here the CDR3 DNA reads TGTGCCAGTAGTATCCAGGGGAACACCGGGGAGCTGTTTTTT. It codes for CASSIQGNTGELFF.

There are a few counts of this clone. The chain couples TRBV4-3 to TRBJ2-2; 10 bases map to TRBD2. The CDR3 length is 16 residues. J was trimmed by 6 bases and V by 3 bases; bases with no gene match: 7. Germline lookup yields CDR1 LGHNA and CDR2 YSLEER. CDR3 region: CASSQRAGGRAGELFF. The CDR3, as DNA: TGCGCCAGCAGCCAGCGAGCGGGAGGGAGGGCCGGGGAGCTGTTTTTT.

This clone has more than one count but fewer than ten. The V call is TRBV28, the J call TRBJ2-7; 9 nucleotides align to TRBD1. Trimming cost V 1 base and J 4 bases; bases outside gene matches: 8. The CDR3 is 16 amino acids. Looked up from germline, CDR1 is MDHEN and CDR2 is SYDVKM. CDR3 protein: CASSLFFGTGRYEQYF. For the CDR3, the DNA is TGTGCCAGCAGTTTATTTTTCGGGACAGGGAGATACGAGCAGTACTTC.

This clone was counted only a few times. The V and J genes are TRBV23-1 and TRBJ2-7; 12 bases fit TRBD2. TRBV23-1 is assigned to the ORF class and has an uncertain function. The V segment lost 3 bases and the J segment 3 bases; nucleotides outside the gene matches: 15. This CDR3 contains 19 residues. CDR3 loop: CASSHLTSGRPLTFYEQYF. Written as DNA, the CDR3 is TGCGCCAGCAGTCACCTGACTAGCGGGAGACCCTTAACTTTCTACGAGCAGTACTTC.

V is TRBV15 and J is TRBJ1-5; D possibly corresponds to TRBD1 (5 bases). Germline V gene sequence: CDR1 LNHNV, CDR2 YYDKDF (reference sequence). V gave up 3 bases and J gave up 9 bases, with 9 bases separating them. This CDR3 has 12 amino acids. The CDR3, as DNA: TGTGCCACCAGCAGGGGAGGGGTGCCCCAGCATTTT. This gives the protein CATSRGGVPQHF. Full variable domain (outside the CDR3, taken from reference TRBV15 and TRBJ1-5): DAMVIQNPRYQVTQFGKPVTLSCSQTLNHNVMYWYQQKSSQAPKLLFHYYDKDFNNEADTPDNFQSRRPNTSFCFLDIRSPGLGDTAMYLCATSRGGVPQHFGDGTRLSIL.

This sequence joins TRBV6-6 and TRBJ1-5; D not resolved. V was pared by 8 bases and J by 7 bases, with 18 bases between. Germline assignment: CDR1 MNHNY and CDR2 SVGAGI (reference sequence). CDR3 length equals 14 residues. DNA for the CDR3: TGTGCCAGCCAACTGGGTGGCAGCGTGCAGCCCCAGCATTTT. Protein sequence: CASQLGGSVQPQHF.

The gene calls are TRBV6-5 and TRBJ2-7, with D perhaps TRBD1 (5 bases). CDR1 is MNHEY, CDR2 SVGAGI, per germline. The CDR3 has 14 residues. V gave up 2 bases and J gave up 2 bases, with 10 bases separating them. The CDR3 loop is CASSYSRVPYEQYF. The CDR3 DNA reads as TGTGCCAGCAGTTACAGCAGGGTCCCCTACGAGCAGTACTTC.

The CDR3 DNA reads as TGTGCCAGCAGCCCGCGGGACAGGGGCACCGGGGAGCTGTTTTTT. Its protein product is CASSPRDRGTGELFF. The rearrangement uses TRBV7-9 and TRBJ2-2, with 10 bases that match TRBD1. The CDR3 totals 15 residues. CDR1 SEHNR and CDR2 FQNEAQ come from the germline V gene (reference sequence). Trimming cost V 5 bases and J 4 bases; bases outside gene matches: 4. The entire variable domain, with the rest obtained from reference TRBV7-9 and TRBJ2-2, is as follows: DTGVSQNPRHKITKRGQNVTFRCDPISEHNRLYWYRQTLGQGPEFLTYFQNEAQLEKSRLLSDRFSAERPKGSFSTLEIQRTEQGDSAMYLCASSPRDRGTGELFFGEGSRLTVL.

The table lists this clone with a few counts. The rearrangement uses TRBV9 and TRBJ2-1; D is ambiguous. Germline V gene data show CDR1 as SGDLS and CDR2 as YYNGEE. The CDR3 has 14 amino acids. The ends were cut back, 2 bases at V and 1 base at J, with 7 bases in the middle. The CDR3 is CASSVGFSYNEQFF. Written as DNA, the CDR3 is TGTGCCAGCAGCGTTGGCTTTTCCTACAATGAGCAGTTCTTC.

This clone was observed a few times. The gene calls are TRBV4-2 and TRBJ2-3, with no clear D. Trimming left V 1 base short and J 4 bases short, with 9 bases between. From germline, CDR1 is LGHNA and CDR2 YNFKEQ. The CDR3 has 14 amino acids. CDR3 amino acids: CASSQGRGADTQYF. The DNA for the CDR3 is TGTGCCAGCAGCCAAGGACGCGGAGCAGATACGCAGTATTTT.

The chain has TRBV7-9 and TRBJ1-1; TRBD1 is a possible D gene (5 bases). The CDR3 consists of 11 residues. Germline V CDR1 and CDR2: SEHNR, FQNEAQ (reference sequence). Trimming cost V 3 bases and J 8 bases, with 7 bases left between them. CDR3 nucleotide sequence: TGTGCCAGCAGCTTCAACAGGGAAGCTTTCTTT. Protein: CASSFNREAFF.

This rearrangement joins TRBV11-2 to TRBJ2-5; 8 nucleotides line up with TRBD2. V shed 4 bases, J shed 5 bases, and the junction held 15 bases outside the gene matches. The germline CDR1 and CDR2 sequences are SGHAT and FQNNGV. This CDR3 spans 17 amino acids. Here the CDR3 reads CASSSRPGAGARETQYF. CDR3 bases: TGTGCCAGCAGCTCGCGTCCAGGAGCGGGAGCACGGGAGACCCAGTACTTC.

The chain employs TRBV6-5 and TRBJ2-7; 7 nucleotides line up with TRBD1. This CDR3 is 13 amino acids long. Germline CDR1 is MNHEY and CDR2 is SVGAGI. J gave up 5 bases and V 6 bases, and 7 bases lay outside the gene matches. CDR3 DNA sequence: TGTGCCAGCAGCTCCGACAGGGACAACGAGCAGTACTTC. Encoded protein: CASSSDRDNEQYF.

Details on this clone: Other DNA variants within this sample encode the same CDR3. The chain has TRBV18 and TRBJ2-7; D possibly corresponds to TRBD1 (5 bases). The germline gives CDR1 KGHSH, CDR2 LQKENI. The CDR3 runs 14 residues. Trimming shortened V by 0 bases and J by 2 bases, and 8 bases separated the two germline ends. The CDR3 coding sequence is TGTGCCAGCTCACCACCGCAGGGAACCTACGAGCAGTACTTC. Translation: CASSPPQGTYEQYF.

The sample holds a few counts of this clone. This sequence joins TRBV19 and TRBJ2-1; 9 positions agree with TRBD2. V gave up 3 bases and J gave up 7 bases; unmatched junction bases: 4. Germline CDR1 is LNHDA and CDR2 is SQIVND (reference sequence). The CDR3 has 14 amino acids. The CDR3 loop reads CASSMRGGLNEQFF. The DNA of the CDR3 is TGTGCCAGTAGTATGCGGGGGGGACTTAATGAGCAGTTCTTC.

The genes are TRBV4-2 and TRBJ2-7; D not resolved. Germline-derived CDR1 and CDR2 are LGHNA and YNFKEQ. V lost 2 bases and J 1 base, leaving 15 bases between the germline ends. The CDR3 contains 16 residues. In DNA, the CDR3 is TGTGCCAGCAGCCAACCCCCTGGGCAGATGTCCTACGAGCAGTACTTC. It encodes CASSQPPGQMSYEQYF.

This clone has more than one count but fewer than ten. The genes are TRBV14 and TRBJ1-2; the D gene is possibly TRBD1 (5 bases). The CDR3 has 14 amino acids. Germline V CDR1 and CDR2: SGHDN, FVKESK. The ends were cut back, 4 bases at V and 4 bases at J, with 13 bases in the middle. The CDR3 nucleotides are TGTGCCAGCAGCCGTCGACAGTCAGGCTATGGCTACACCTTC. Its translation is CASSRRQSGYGYTF. The full variable domain, with the rest looked up from reference TRBV14 and TRBJ1-2, is EAGVTQFPSHSVIEKGQTVTLRCDPISGHDNLYWYRRVMGKEIKFLLHFVKESKQDESGMPNNRFLAERTGGTYSTLKVQPAELEDSGVYFCASSRRQSGYGYTFGSGTRLTVV.

This clone was picked up a small number of times. The CDR3 sequence: CASSQEYYEQYF. CDR3 nucleotides: TGTGCCAGCAGTCAAGAGTACTACGAGCAGTACTTC. V and J are TRBV6-6 and TRBJ2-7; D not certain. Germline V lookup: CDR1 MNHNY, CDR2 SVGAGI (reference sequence). V dropped 5 bases and J dropped 3 bases, with 8 bases sitting between them. This CDR3 has 12 residues.

The rearrangement uses TRBV15 and TRBJ1-4; D call uncertain. Germline CDR1 is LNHNV and CDR2 is YYDKDF (reference sequence). CDR3 length: 15 residues. V dropped 1 base and J dropped 7 bases, with 13 bases sitting between them. The CDR3 region is CATSRGGPIREKLFF. CDR3 nucleotide sequence: TGTGCCACCAGCAGAGGCGGTCCCATTCGTGAAAAACTGTTTTTT.

This chain uses TRBV5-1 with TRBJ2-1; D is undetermined. The CDR3 has 15 residues. The germline gives CDR1 SGHRS, CDR2 YFSETQ. V was shortened by 1 base and J by 5 bases, with 13 bases between the two germline ends. The CDR3 loop reads CASSLPRLTDNEQFF. DNA of the CDR3: TGCGCCAGCAGCTTGCCTAGGCTCACGGACAATGAGCAGTTCTTC.